This record concerns one TCR beta chain sequence. The antigen remains undetermined. The entry originates in a study of CXCR3-negative and CXCR3-positive naive CD8 T cells. Study-wide results and caveats: In CXCR3-positive naive cells, the TRB CDR3s were more hydrophobic than in CXCR3-negative naive cells. TRB CDR3 properties were used to infer TCR strength, and surface CD5 was comparable between naive subsets.

The CDR3 is 13 amino acids. Germline assignment: CDR1 MDHEN and CDR2 SYDVKM. UMI-tagged TRB cDNA libraries were built via 5' RACE. TCRdb reanalyzed the 5' RACE reads and collapses them to one entry per CDR3 protein, without DNA. The specimen's table records approximately 120,000 distinct CDR3 sequences. Naive CD8+ T cells showed a CD45RO-CCR7+CD27+CD95- phenotype. Specimen: naive CXCR3+ CD8+ T cells from blood. Documented subset: CD45RO-CCR7+CD27+CD95- naive CD8+ T cells expressing CXCR3 (TNR3+). This sequence was found in a human donor in good health. Some clones in this sample may be carry-over from other donors' samples. The chain links TRBV28 to TRBJ2-7; TCRdb's D gene call, TRBD1, goes unchecked for lack of DNA. The CDR3 loop reads CASSLSRALEQYF.